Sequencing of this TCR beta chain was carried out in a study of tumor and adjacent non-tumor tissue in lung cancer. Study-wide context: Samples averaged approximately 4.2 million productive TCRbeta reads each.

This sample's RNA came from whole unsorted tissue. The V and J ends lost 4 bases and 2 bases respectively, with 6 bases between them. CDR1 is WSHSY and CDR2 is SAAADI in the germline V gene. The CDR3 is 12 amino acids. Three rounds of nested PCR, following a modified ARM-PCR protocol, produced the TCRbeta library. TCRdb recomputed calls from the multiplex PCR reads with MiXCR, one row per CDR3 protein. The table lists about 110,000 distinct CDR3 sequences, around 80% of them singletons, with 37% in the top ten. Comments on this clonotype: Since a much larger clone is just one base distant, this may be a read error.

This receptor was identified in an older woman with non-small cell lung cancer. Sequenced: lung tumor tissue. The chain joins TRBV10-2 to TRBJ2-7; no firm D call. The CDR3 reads CASSGWAYEQYF. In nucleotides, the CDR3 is TGCGCCAGCAGTGGATGGGCCTACGAGCAGTACTTC.